Listed below are T cell receptor beta chains from one sample, sequenced in a study of blood T cell repertoires in COVID-19. Sequenced by immunoSEQ multiplex PCR; TCRdb stores in-frame clones only, minus some. The sample has about 170,000 clones, about four fifths seen once. The sequenced sample was PBMCs or T cells enriched from blood (not recorded which). The receptors shown here come from a woman between 50 and 59 years old in a cohort exposed to, infected with or recovered from COVID-19 (not recorded which). CDR3s include the opening cysteine and the closing phenylalanine or tryptophan. The order of the fields is D gene, V gene, J gene, clone size, CDR3 DNA, CDR3 protein. A D gene is named only where the DNA matches it firmly. Clone size is given for some rows only: seen once, a few or many times, or a class if the clone is expanded.

TRBD2	TRBV27	TRBJ2-1	once	TGTGCCAGCACTGGGGGGGAGGGCGTTAATGAGCAGTTCTTC	CASTGGEGVNEQFF
NA	TRBV9	TRBJ2-2	NA	TGTGCCAGCAGCGTAGATAGCACTCCGAACACCGGGGAGCTGTTTTTT	CASSVDSTPNTGELFF
NA	TRBV5-3	TRBJ2-1	NA	TGTGCCAGAAGCTGCAAACTACGTCTCCTGAGCTACAATGAGCAGTTCTTC	CARSCKLRLLSYNEQFF
TRBD1	TRBV5-8	TRBJ2-3	once	TGTGCCAGCAGCTTGAGGACAGGGGTAGATACGCAGTATTTT	CASSLRTGVDTQYF
TRBD1	TRBV3-1/TRBV3-2	TRBJ2-1	NA	TGTGCCAGCAGCTTGCCGGGACAGGGGAAGAATGAGCAGTTCTTC	CASSLPGQGKNEQFF
NA	TRBV5-6	TRBJ2-4	NA	TGTGCCAGCAGCTCCGAATTTAAGGGGCCTAAAAACATTCAGTACTTC	CASSSEFKGPKNIQYF
TRBD1	TRBV30	TRBJ1-6	few	TGTGCCTGGACGGGACAGGGGGGGAGGTATAATTCACCCCTCCACTTT	CAWTGQGGRYNSPLHF
NA	TRBV5-4	TRBJ2-2	once	TGTGCCAGCAGCAAGGGACAAGGGCTTACCGGGGAGCTGTTTTTT	CASSKGQGLTGELFF
NA	TRBV28	TRBJ1-1	once	TGTGCCAGCAGTTTATCGGGGTGGACTGAAGCTTTCTTT	CASSLSGWTEAFF
TRBD1	TRBV3-1/TRBV3-2	TRBJ1-5	NA	TGTGCCAGCAGCCAGGGACAGGGGAATCAGCCCCAGCATTTT	CASSQGQGNQPQHF
NA	TRBV27	TRBJ2-2	NA	TGTGCCAGCACAACCGGGGAGCTGTTTTTT	CASTTGELFF
NA	TRBV5-6	TRBJ2-5	NA	TGTGCCAGCAGCTTGGGTTGGGGCGGCGAGACCCAGTACTTC	CASSLGWGGETQYF
NA	TRBV30	TRBJ1-5	few	TGTGCCTGGAGGGACGGGGATCAGCCCCAGCATTTT	CAWRDGDQPQHF
NA	TRBV11-3	TRBJ1-1	NA	TGTGCCAGCAGACTTAGTGGAGCTTTCTTT	CASRLSGAFF
TRBD1	TRBV9	TRBJ1-4	NA	TGTGCCAGCAGCTCAGGGGGAGGAGGGTTAGCTAATGAAAAACTGTTTTTT	CASSSGGGGLANEKLFF
TRBD1	TRBV6-5	TRBJ1-3	NA	TGTGCTTCGACAGGGATCTCTGGAAACACCATATATTTT	CASTGISGNTIYF
TRBD1	TRBV5-6	TRBJ1-2	few	TGTGCCAGCAGCGCCGACAGGGGGCCAGTTACTAACTATGGCTACACCTTC	CASSADRGPVTNYGYTF
NA	TRBV24-1	TRBJ1-2	NA	TGTGCCATCGGAGGTCTCGCCTATGGCTACACCTTC	CAIGGLAYGYTF
TRBD1	TRBV15	TRBJ2-1	NA	TGTGCCACCAGCAGAGCCATACACCCGGGACAGGGATACAATGAGCAGTTCTTC	CATSRAIHPGQGYNEQFF
TRBD2	TRBV7-2	TRBJ2-3	NA	TGTGCCAGCAGCTCTTTAGCGGGGGGGCCGGATACGCAGTATTTT	CASSSLAGGPDTQYF
NA	TRBV5-1	TRBJ2-7	NA	TGCGCCAGCAGCTTGGCTATCTCAGGGCCCTACGAGCAGTACTTC	CASSLAISGPYEQYF
NA	TRBV3-1/TRBV3-2	TRBJ2-3	NA	TGTGCCAGCAGCCCCACACCTAGCACAGATACGCAGTATTTT	CASSPTPSTDTQYF
TRBD1	TRBV6-4	TRBJ1-2	NA	TGTGCCAGCAGGACCCAGACAGGGGCTAACTATGGCTACACCTTC	CASRTQTGANYGYTF
NA	TRBV28	TRBJ1-4	NA	TGTGCCTTGAAAGCAGGGACAACTAATGAAAAACTGTTTTTT	CALKAGTTNEKLFF